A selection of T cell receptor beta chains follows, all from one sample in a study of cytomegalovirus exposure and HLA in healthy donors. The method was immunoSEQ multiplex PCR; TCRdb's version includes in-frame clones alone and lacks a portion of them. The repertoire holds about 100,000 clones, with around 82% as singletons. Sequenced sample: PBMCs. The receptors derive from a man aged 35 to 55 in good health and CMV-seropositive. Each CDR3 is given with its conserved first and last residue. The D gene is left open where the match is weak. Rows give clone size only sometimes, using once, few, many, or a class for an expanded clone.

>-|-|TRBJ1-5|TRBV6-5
CASSSSVNQPQHF
TGTGCCAGCAGTTCATCGGTTAATCAGCCCCAGCATTTT
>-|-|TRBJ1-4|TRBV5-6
CASSTGATNEKLFF
TGTGCCAGCAGTACGGGAGCAACTAATGAAAAACTGTTTTTT
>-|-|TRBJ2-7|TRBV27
CASSLIAGPYEQYF
TGTGCCAGCAGTTTAATCGCAGGGCCTTACGAGCAGTACTTC
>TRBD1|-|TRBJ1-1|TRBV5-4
CASSLEGARGTEAFF
TGTGCCAGCAGCTTAGAGGGGGCGCGAGGTACTGAAGCTTTCTTT
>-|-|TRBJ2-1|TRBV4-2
CASSQIRGLVNEQFF
TGTGCCAGCAGCCAAATTAGAGGACTGGTCAATGAGCAGTTCTTC
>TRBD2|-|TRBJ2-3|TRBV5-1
CASSLESSGTTQYF
TGCGCCAGCAGCTTGGAGAGTAGCGGGACCACGCAGTATTTT
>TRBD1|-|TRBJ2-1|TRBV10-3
CAISDPDRDTYNEQFF
TGTGCCATCAGTGATCCGGACAGGGACACCTACAATGAGCAGTTCTTC
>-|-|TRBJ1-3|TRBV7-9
CASSLGGGNTIYF
TGTGCCAGCAGCCTGGGAGGCGGAAACACCATATATTTT
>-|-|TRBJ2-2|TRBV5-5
CASSFITGNTGELFF
TGTGCCAGCAGCTTCATTACAGGGAACACCGGGGAGCTGTTTTTT
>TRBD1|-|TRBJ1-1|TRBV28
CASRPGTANTEAFF
TGTGCCAGCCGGCCTGGGACAGCGAACACTGAAGCTTTCTTT
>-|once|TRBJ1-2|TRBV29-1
CSVYRDGYTF
TGCAGCGTTTACAGGGATGGCTACACCTTC
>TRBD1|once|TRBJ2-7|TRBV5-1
CASSLVVTGGSYEQYF
TGCGCCAGCAGCTTGGTTGTGACAGGGGGTTCCTACGAGCAGTACTTC
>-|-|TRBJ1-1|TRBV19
CASSLRQAEAFF
TGTGCCAGTAGTCTACGACAGGCAGAAGCTTTCTTT
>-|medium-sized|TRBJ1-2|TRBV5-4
CASSLGNQGKYGYTF
TGTGCCAGCAGCTTGGGGAATCAGGGGAAGTATGGCTACACCTTC
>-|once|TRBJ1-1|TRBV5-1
CASSWGRDTRMNTEAFF
TGCGCCAGCAGCTGGGGCCGGGACACCCGTATGAACACTGAAGCTTTCTTT
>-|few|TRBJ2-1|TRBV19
CASSTPSGFKQFF
TGTGCCAGTAGTACCCCCTCAGGCTTTAAGCAGTTCTTC
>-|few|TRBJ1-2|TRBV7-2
CASSLVEGGYGYTF
TGTGCCAGCAGCTTAGTGGAGGGAGGTTATGGCTACACCTTC
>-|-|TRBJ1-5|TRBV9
CASSVVPADSNQPQHF
TGTGCCAGCAGCGTAGTGCCAGCGGATAGCAATCAGCCCCAGCATTTT
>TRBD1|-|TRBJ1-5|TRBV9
CASSAGQGSQPQHF
TGTGCCAGCAGCGCCGGACAGGGGAGTCAGCCCCAGCATTTT
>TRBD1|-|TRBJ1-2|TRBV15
CATSPDRGLGYTF
TGTGCCACCAGCCCTGACAGGGGGCTTGGCTACACCTTC
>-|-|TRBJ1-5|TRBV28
CASSLLQGYSNQPQHF
TGTGCCAGCAGTCTGCTACAGGGCTATAGCAATCAGCCCCAGCATTTT
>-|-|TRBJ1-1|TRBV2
CASSLGDTEAFF
TGTGCCAGCAGCTTAGGGGACACTGAAGCTTTCTTT
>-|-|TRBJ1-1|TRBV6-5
CASSYSGQGAFF
TGTGCCAGCAGTTACTCGGGGCAGGGCGCTTTCTTT
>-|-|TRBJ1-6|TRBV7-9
CASSAIGGSPLHF
TGTGCCAGCAGCGCCATAGGCGGGTCACCCCTCCACTTT
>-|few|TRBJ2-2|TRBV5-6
CASTRGANTGELFF
TGTGCCAGCACTAGGGGCGCGAACACCGGGGAGCTGTTTTTT
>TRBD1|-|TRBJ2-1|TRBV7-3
CASSDRDRVHNEQFF
TGTGCCAGCAGCGACCGGGACAGGGTCCACAATGAGCAGTTCTTC
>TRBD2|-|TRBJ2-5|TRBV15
CATSRVDQRERETQYF
TGTGCCACCAGCAGAGTGGACCAGCGGGAGCGAGAGACCCAGTACTTC